This paragraph covers one TCR beta chain sequence. The germline V gene encodes CDR1 SGHRS and CDR2 YFSETQ. This CDR3 has 15 amino acids. V was cut by 4 bases and J by 5 bases, with 19 bases left in between. The sample comes from a study of blood T cell repertoires in COVID-19. Study-wide context: COVID-19 samples collected from the United States, Italy and Spain covered acute and convalescent phases. PBMCs, B-cell-depleted T cells, or T cells were the source of the cDNA or gDNA that made up the material.

Source study methods: From reference gene primer amplification, estimates of nucleated cell counts were derived. Some clones are missing from TCRdb's copy, which holds only in-frame ones; the method was immunoSEQ multiplex PCR. Clone size and the V and J calls come from that table; the DNA yielded D and trimming. The table lists about 200,000 clones, approximately 88% of them singletons. The sequence came from a man in his sixties who had recovered from COVID-19. J is TRBJ2-7 and V is TRBV5-1; a weak D match, TRBD1 (7 bases). Sequencing input: peripheral blood. The CDR3 protein is CASSPRQGGSHEQYF. CDR3 in DNA: TGCGCCAGCAGCCCCAGACAGGGAGGTAGTCACGAGCAGTACTTC.